This TCR beta chain stems from a study of blood T cell repertoires in COVID-19. Study in general: Researchers got acute and convalescent COVID-19 samples from the United States, Italy and Spain. From T cells, B-cell-depleted T cells, or PBMCs came the material, which was cDNA or gDNA.

Libraries were prepared by immunoSEQ multiplex PCR; TCRdb keeps only in-frame clonotypes and omits some of them. The sample shows more than 25,000 clones, 85% of them seen only once. Germline CDR1 reads SGHTA; CDR2 reads FQGNSA. There are 15 residues in the CDR3. J was trimmed by 5 bases and V by 5 bases; bases with no gene match: 8. This TCR was sampled from a man aged 55-75 years with active COVID-19. The sequencing sample was made of peripheral blood. The V call is TRBV7-2, the J call TRBJ2-1, with 8 bases aligning to TRBD1. In DNA form, the CDR3 reads TGTGCCAGCAGCATTACAGGGGGGTCCCACAATGAGCAGTTCTTC. This sequence encodes CASSITGGSHNEQFF.